This T cell receptor beta chain was sequenced during a study of identifying expanded T cells in peripheral blood (dated by TCRdb to about 2019). Looking at the study overall: Four technical replicates, made by sequencing separate aliquots from the same pool of genomic DNA, were compared pairwise. Study-wide conclusions, independent of this receptor: The binomial model flagged 0.9 to 1.5 differentially abundant clones between technical replicates, compared with approximately 15 over roughly 2 weeks and 19 over four weeks. Across all healthy-donor time intervals, the beta-binomial model significantly lowered both the number of clones called differentially abundant and the false-positive rate. It was expected by the authors that biological variance in healthy repertoires might increase further over much longer intervals, such as months to years. Variance in clone template counts between approximately 2-week samples significantly increased with total template count across all healthy donors.

The immunoSEQ Assay, which relies on bias-controlled multiplex PCR amplification of genomic DNA, was used to profile TCRbeta CDR3 regions. Regarding the original processing steps: The absolute abundance of each unique TCRbeta CDR3 region was quantified after sequences were collapsed and filtered. Differential abundance was assessed using a binomial (Fisher-equivalent) model and a beta-binomial model in which time-dependent variance fitted from healthy donors was added. Clones with fewer than 5 combined templates were excluded, and clones with Benjamini-Hochberg FDR below 0.01 were called differentially abundant. Beta-binomial variance was modeled as a function of total template count across the two samples using the form v = (b*log(k)+a)^2. Entries here come from immuneACCESS through TCRdb and include only in-frame sequences with V and J called. Some clones fail to appear in such tables; in the studies checked, an unresolved V gene covers under half of the shortfall, and the cause of the remainder is unknown. That table supplies the V and J calls and clone size; D and trimming were determined from the DNA. Counted in this sample were more than 75,000 clones; roughly 90% of them appeared once. The ten largest clones represent about 4% of the sample.

This clone was counted ten times or more. Its antigen is currently not known. Base qualities were left out, and no much larger clone turns up one base away. During the collection period, no infections or other immune events were recorded for the healthy donors. To calibrate time-dependent variance in a beta-binomial model of T-cell clone differential abundance, blood repertoires from healthy donors were used as a training cohort. The training cohort was composed of some ten healthy donors, 3 female and 7 male. On average the donors were around 45 years old, and their ages spanned roughly 29 to 70 years. Obtained from a commercial supplier, whole blood was collected from each healthy donor at three time points set around two weeks apart. Genomic DNA was extracted from unsorted whole blood for immunosequencing. From the cysteine through the phenylalanine, the CDR3 covers 17 amino acids. Solely the CDR3 DNA is kept, with 51 bases framed from the first base. The germline V gene (reference sequence) provides CDR1 SEHNR and CDR2 FQNEAQ. V and J are trimmed by 0 bases and 0 bases, and the gene matches miss 0 bases of the junction.

This receptor was identified in a person aged 18 to 70 in good health. The sequenced material came from blood. The sequence joins TRBV7-9 to TRBJ2-6, and 9 junction bases match TRBD2. The CDR3 sequence is CASSLATSGSGANVLTF. Read as DNA, the sequence is TGTGCCAGCAGCTTAGCGACTAGCGGCTCTGGGGCCAACGTCCTGACTTTC.